These 16 T cell receptor beta chains originate from one sample sequenced in a study of cytotoxic CD8 clonotypes in ibrutinib-treated CLL. Using immunoSEQ multiplex PCR, the repertoire was profiled, and TCRdb retains in-frame clones only, with some absent. Found here are a few hundred thousand clones, 80% of them singletons; the top ten hold 6.5% to 8%. This sample comprised PBMCs, obtained before ibrutinib treatment. The receptors originated from a human donor with chronic lymphocytic leukemia.

V usage is TRBV11-3 and J usage is TRBJ2-3; D may be TRBD2 (5 bases). From germline, CDR1 is SGHNT and CDR2 YENEEA. V was shortened by 5 bases and J by 2 bases, with 8 bases between the two germline ends. There are 13 residues in the CDR3. CDR3 DNA sequence: TGTGCCAGCAGCCCCCGGGACACAGATACGCAGTATTTT. Protein: CASSPRDTDTQYF.

V is TRBV4-2 and J is TRBJ2-2, with D tentatively TRBD2 (5 bases). Germline V gives CDR1 LGHNA, CDR2 YNFKEQ. The CDR3 is 14 residues long. Trimming removed 2 bases from V and 4 bases from J, with 8 bases in between. The CDR3 nucleotides read TGTGCCAGCAGCCAAAGAGGGCCCACCGGGGAGCTGTTTTTT. It translates to CASSQRGPTGELFF.

J is TRBJ1-4 and V is TRBV9, with D maybe TRBD1 (5 bases). The CDR3 has 15 amino acids. CDR1 and CDR2 from the germline V gene are SGDLS and YYNGEE. V lost 3 bases, J lost 5 bases, and 14 bases lay in between. The CDR3 region has the DNA TGTGCCAGCAGCGGCGCCGACAGCCTAAATGAAAAACTGTTTTTT. Its protein product is CASSGADSLNEKLFF. The full variable domain, its missing parts supplied by reference TRBV9 and TRBJ1-4, is DSGVTQTPKHLITATGQRVTLRCSPRSGDLSVYWYQQSLDQGLQFLIQYYNGEERAKGNILERFSAQQFPDLHSELNLSSLELGDSALYFCASSGADSLNEKLFFGSGTQLSVL.

The gene calls are TRBV19 and TRBJ1-5; no clear D. CDR3 length: 14 amino acids. CDR1 and CDR2 (germline): LNHDA, SQIVND (reference sequence). V was clipped by 3 bases and J by 3 bases, with 9 bases between them. The CDR3 nucleotides are TGTGCCAGTAGTATTTTAGAATACAATCAGCCCCAGCATTTT. Protein product: CASSILEYNQPQHF.

The rearrangement joins TRBV25-1 to TRBJ2-7; the D gene is possibly TRBD1 (6 bases). This CDR3 is built from 12 residues. V was pared by 5 bases and J by 6 bases, with 11 bases between. The germline V gene has CDR1 MGHDK and CDR2 SYGVNS. Here the CDR3 reads CASSLQGSEQYF. CDR3 DNA: TGTGCCAGCAGTCTACAGGGATCCGAGCAGTACTTC.

The chain links TRBV9 to TRBJ2-1; D remains ambiguous. Per the germline V gene, CDR1 is SGDLS and CDR2 is YYNGEE. V lost 0 bases, J lost 9 bases, and 10 bases lay in between. The CDR3 contains 13 residues. This CDR3 is CASSVVAGREQFF. CDR3 coding DNA: TGTGCCAGCAGCGTAGTGGCTGGGCGTGAGCAGTTCTTC.

The J gene is TRBJ2-7, the V gene TRBV11-2; no clear D. The germline gives CDR1 SGHAT, CDR2 FQNNGV. This CDR3 contains 14 residues. The germline V and J ends were trimmed by 1 base and 0 bases, with 7 bases remaining between them. CDR3 sequence reads: CASSLGHLSYEQYF. CDR3 nucleotide sequence: TGTGCCAGCAGCTTAGGACACCTCTCCTACGAGCAGTACTTC.

This chain links TRBV7-2 with TRBJ2-1; D uncertain. V gave up 5 bases and J gave up 4 bases, with 6 bases separating them. The CDR3 runs 12 residues. Germline values: CDR1 SGHTA, CDR2 FQGNSA. CDR3 loop: CASSLVYNEQFF. DNA of the CDR3: TGTGCCAGCAGCCTGGTATACAATGAGCAGTTCTTC.

The gene calls are TRBV9 and TRBJ2-7; possible D gene TRBD1, 5 bases. Germline loops: CDR1 SGDLS, CDR2 YYNGEE. The CDR3 runs 14 residues. Trimming took off 4 bases at V and 1 base at J, with 12 bases between the two ends. CDR3 in DNA: TGTGCCAGCAGCTCTACGACAGCGTCCTACGAGCAGTACTTC. It encodes CASSSTTASYEQYF.

The chain combines TRBV4-2 with TRBJ1-2, with 8 bases that match TRBD1. CDR3 size: 18 residues. Germline CDR1 reads LGHNA; CDR2 reads YNFKEQ. J lost 6 bases, V lost 0 bases, and 15 bases had no gene match. CDR3 in DNA: TGTGCCAGCAGCCAAGATACAAGGGGGGCCGGGACAGGCAATGGCTACACCTTC. It specifies CASSQDTRGAGTGNGYTF.

The V call is TRBV6-5, the J call TRBJ2-2; 7 bases are shared with TRBD2. Per the germline V gene, CDR1 is MNHEY and CDR2 is SVGAGI. CDR3 length: 15 amino acids. The junction had 9 bases not matched to a gene; V was cut back by 7 bases and J by 4 bases. CDR3 sequence: CASKLEGGTTGELFF. DNA for the CDR3: TGTGCCAGCAAGTTGGAGGGAGGGACCACCGGGGAGCTGTTTTTT.

V and J are TRBV4-3 and TRBJ1-1, with 7 bases matching TRBD1. Germline lookup yields CDR1 LGHNA and CDR2 YSLEER. The CDR3 covers 15 residues. V trimming: 0 bases; J trimming: 5 bases; junction bases outside the gene matches: 6. As DNA, the CDR3 is TGCGCCAGCAGCCAAGACCCCAGGGGGGGGACTGAAGCTTTCTTT. This translates into CASSQDPRGGTEAFF.

The chain combines TRBV20-1 with TRBJ1-1; no firm D call. This CDR3 is 11 amino acids long. Germline V gene lookup returns CDR1 DFQATT and CDR2 SNEGSKA (reference sequence). V lost 6 bases to trimming and J lost 5 bases, with 10 bases between them. The CDR3 loop reads CSAGSETEAFF. The CDR3 DNA reads as TGCAGTGCAGGGTCGGAAACTGAAGCTTTCTTT.

This rearrangement joins TRBV4-1 to TRBJ2-2; D is uncertain. The CDR3 extends over 15 amino acids. Trimming cost V 3 bases and J 7 bases, with 15 bases left between them. Germline V gene sequence: CDR1 MGHRA, CDR2 YSYEKL. CDR3 nucleotide sequence: TGCGCCAGCAGCCAGCTCCATTTCAGTCGCGGGGAGCTGTTTTTT. Translation: CASSQLHFSRGELFF.

The chain links TRBV2 to TRBJ2-5; 7 bases line up with TRBD1. The CDR3 is 15 amino acids. Losses at the gene ends were 5 bases for V and 0 bases for J; bases not matched to a gene: 6. Germline V gene data show CDR1 as SNHLY and CDR2 as FYNNEI. The CDR3: CASSRKGANQETQYF. Here the CDR3 DNA reads TGTGCCAGCAGTCGAAAGGGGGCCAACCAAGAGACCCAGTACTTC.

This rearrangement joins TRBV7-6 to TRBJ2-1, with a weak D call TRBD1 (5 bases). CDR3 length: 13 residues. Germline V gives CDR1 SGHVS, CDR2 FNYEAQ. Between the trimmed V and J ends, which lost 5 bases and 4 bases, there was a span of 9 bases. The CDR3 protein is CASSKDRYNEQFF. The CDR3 nucleotides read TGTGCCAGCAGCAAAGACAGATACAATGAGCAGTTCTTC.